This entry features one T cell receptor (beta chain) sequence. The data were obtained in a study of control samples from healthy donors and cancer patients. The V segment lost 6 bases and the J segment 4 bases; nucleotides outside the gene matches: 12. CDR1 is LGHNA and CDR2 is YSLEER in the germline V gene. CDR3 size: 17 residues. Assay used: immunoSEQ multiplex PCR; TCRdb lists only in-frame clones, some missing. The table shows some 110,000 clones, with 88% occurring only once. The V and J genes are TRBV4-3 and TRBJ1-1; TRBD1 matches 12 bases. Sequencing used blood. This receptor was obtained from a woman in her sixties or seventies in good health. The CDR3 nucleotides read TGCGCCAGCAGTCGAAACCTCCCGGGACAGGGGGCCACTGAAGCTTTCTTT. This codes for CASSRNLPGQGATEAFF.